Listed here is a single T cell receptor beta chain. The sample has other DNA sequences that encode this CDR3 too. CDR1 is SGDLS and CDR2 is YYNGEE in the germline V gene. V shed 4 bases and J 3 bases; nucleotides not matched to a gene: 4. The length of the CDR3 is 14 residues. Healthy HIV-negative adults with no recent acute infections or vaccinations were recruited as donors. The table came from immunoSEQ multiplex PCR; TCRdb's copy has only in-frame clones and leaves some out. The data show approximately 1.4 million clones, 95% to 99% seen once. The data are from a study of shared clonotypes between healthy human individuals.

The rearrangement uses TRBV9 and TRBJ1-2, with 9 bases matching TRBD1. The sequenced sample consisted of naive CD4+ T cells sorted from blood. Subset denoted: CD45RA+ positively selected. This clonotype was sampled from a man aged 30 to 45 in good health. The chain's CDR3 is CASSLTGGDYGYTF. DNA for the CDR3: TGTGCCAGCAGCCTGACAGGGGGGGACTATGGCTACACCTTC.